These T cell receptor beta chains were read from a single sample in a study of shared clonotypes between healthy human individuals. Here immunoSEQ multiplex PCR was the method, and the copy in TCRdb shows in-frame clones only, minus some. Of hundreds of thousands of clones in the sample, around 96% are singletons; the top ten hold about 0.11%. The sequencing input was naive CD8+ T cells sorted from blood. The source is a woman in her thirties in good health. The CDR3 runs from the conserved cysteine through the conserved F or W. Each record gives: V gene, J gene, CDR3 protein.

>TRBV5-4|TRBJ1-2
CASSDRTGEGYGYTF
>TRBV15|TRBJ1-1
CATSSSPGLMNTEAFF
>TRBV14|TRBJ2-7
CASSPIDLGFYEQYF
>TRBV18|TRBJ1-5
CASSPPGQGVYQPQHF
>TRBV4-1|TRBJ2-1
CASSQVGLDIEQFF
>TRBV4-1|TRBJ2-7
CASSQGVDLRTEQYF
>TRBV5-8|TRBJ2-4
CASSWIEGRIAKNIQYF
>TRBV7-5|TRBJ2-5
CVRSLISHRGQETQYF
>TRBV5-1|TRBJ2-1
CASSSTDTNEQFF
>TRBV11-2|TRBJ2-7
CASSLGLASGYEQYF
>TRBV19|TRBJ2-7
CASSLTGVYEQYF
>TRBV4-1|TRBJ1-5
CASSQDLGGYSNQPQHF
>TRBV9|TRBJ2-3
CASSERPTADTQYF
>TRBV2|TRBJ1-1
CAVPGQKNTEAFF
>TRBV28|TRBJ1-1
CASSFPGHFVTEAFF
>TRBV30|TRBJ1-2
CAGSLSPGYTF
>TRBV2|TRBJ1-2
CASRGPFGYTF
>TRBV28|TRBJ1-1
CASRGLMNTEAFF
>TRBV27|TRBJ1-2
CASSLGQGASGYTF
>TRBV30|TRBJ1-2
CAWSVLDYGYTF
>TRBV27|TRBJ2-1
CASSIGPNEQFF
>TRBV2|TRBJ2-1
CASNFQISGFSYNEQFF
>TRBV20-1|TRBJ1-2
CSARDGYTF
>TRBV5-8|TRBJ1-3
CASSLASGGAGNTIYF
>TRBV28|TRBJ2-7
CASSWTGEMGEQYF
>TRBV19|TRBJ2-3
CASSKHSGGSTDTQYF